The source of this T cell receptor (beta chain) is a study of T cell changes during pregnancy in multiple sclerosis. The CDR3 totals 15 residues. The V gene lost 0 bases and the J gene lost 6 bases, with 13 bases spanning the gap. CDR1 and CDR2 from the germline V gene are MNHEY and SVGAGI. Using immunoSEQ multiplex PCR, the repertoire was profiled, and TCRdb retains in-frame clones only, with some absent. The sample has fewer than 35,000 clones; 90% are singletons. The chain links TRBV6-5 to TRBJ2-3, with D maybe TRBD2 (5 bases). This clonotype originated in a female donor with multiple sclerosis, enrolled in a pregnancy study. The specimen was CD8+ T cells from peripheral blood mononuclear cells, collected in the second trimester of pregnancy. This CDR3 is CASSYSGLARDTQYF. CDR3 in DNA: TGTGCCAGCAGTTACTCTGGGCTAGCCCGCGATACGCAGTATTTT.